Sequencing of this T cell receptor (beta chain) was carried out in a study of OX40 agonist ivuxolimab in advanced cancers. Study as a whole: A mean age of about 56 years, range roughly 23 to 85, was recorded, and approximately 85% were male.

Libraries were prepared by immunoSEQ multiplex PCR; TCRdb keeps only in-frame clonotypes and omits some of them. This sample has tens of thousands of clones, with 75% to 90% found just once. Exclusion of a patient followed from autoimmune disease history or systemic immunosuppression. The CDR3 runs to 18 residues. Germline-derived CDR1 and CDR2 are LGHNA and YNFKEQ. The ends lost 4 bases at V and 1 base at J; junction bases unmatched: 10. The source of this sequence is an adult with an advanced solid tumor such as melanoma, head and neck, liver or kidney cancer. The specimen was CD4+ or CD8+ T cells sorted from blood, collected in a trial of the OX40 agonist ivuxolimab. The chain joins TRBV4-2 to TRBJ2-3; TRBD2 matches at 11 bases. The DNA for the CDR3 is TGTGCCAGCAGCCCTGAGATCGGGACTAGCGGAGGCACAGATACGCAGTATTTT. Encoded protein: CASSPEIGTSGGTDTQYF.